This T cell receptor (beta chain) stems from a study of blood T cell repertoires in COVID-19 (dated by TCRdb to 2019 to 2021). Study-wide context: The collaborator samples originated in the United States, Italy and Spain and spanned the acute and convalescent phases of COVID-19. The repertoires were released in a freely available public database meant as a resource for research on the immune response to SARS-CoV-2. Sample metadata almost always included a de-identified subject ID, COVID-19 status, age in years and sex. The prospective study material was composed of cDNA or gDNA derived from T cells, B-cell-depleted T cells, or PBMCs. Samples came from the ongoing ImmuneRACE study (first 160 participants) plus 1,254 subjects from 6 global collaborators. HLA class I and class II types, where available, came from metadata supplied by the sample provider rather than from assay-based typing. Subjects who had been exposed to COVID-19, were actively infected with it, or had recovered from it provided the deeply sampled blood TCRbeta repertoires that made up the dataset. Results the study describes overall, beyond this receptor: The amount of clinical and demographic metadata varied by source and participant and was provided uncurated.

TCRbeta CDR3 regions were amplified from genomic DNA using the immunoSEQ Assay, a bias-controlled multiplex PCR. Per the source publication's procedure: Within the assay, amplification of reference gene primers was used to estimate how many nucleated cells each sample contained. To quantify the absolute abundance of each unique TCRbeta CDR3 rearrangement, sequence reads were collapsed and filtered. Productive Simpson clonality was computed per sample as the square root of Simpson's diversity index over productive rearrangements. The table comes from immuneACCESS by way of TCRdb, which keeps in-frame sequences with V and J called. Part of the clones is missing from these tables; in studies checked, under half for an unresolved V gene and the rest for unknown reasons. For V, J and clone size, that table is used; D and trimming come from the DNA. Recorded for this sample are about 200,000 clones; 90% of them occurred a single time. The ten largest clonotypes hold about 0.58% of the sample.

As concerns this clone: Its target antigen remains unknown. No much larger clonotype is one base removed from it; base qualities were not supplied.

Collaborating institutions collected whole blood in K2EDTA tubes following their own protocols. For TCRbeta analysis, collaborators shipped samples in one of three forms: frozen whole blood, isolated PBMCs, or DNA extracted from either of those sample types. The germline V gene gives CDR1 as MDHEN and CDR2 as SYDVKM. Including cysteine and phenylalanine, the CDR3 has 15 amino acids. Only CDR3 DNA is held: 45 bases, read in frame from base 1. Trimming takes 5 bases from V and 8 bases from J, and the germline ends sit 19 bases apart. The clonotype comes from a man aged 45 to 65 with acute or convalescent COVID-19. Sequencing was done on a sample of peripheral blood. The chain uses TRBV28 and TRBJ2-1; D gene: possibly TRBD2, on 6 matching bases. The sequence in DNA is TGTGCCAGCAGTCCCGGGAGTTCTAGAAACGATGAGCAGTTCTTC. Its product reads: CASSPGSSRNDEQFF.